This T cell receptor beta chain was observed in a study of STAT5B mutations in CD4+ large granular lymphocyte leukemia. The wider study: Healthy donors showed HLA-associated enrichment of the CDR3 'QG' motif. Study conclusions and caveats: CD4-sorted patient repertoires seemed more clonal than healthy CD4+ repertoires. TRBV06-family usage was enriched in top patient clones (8/27) versus controls (2/35).

With regard to this clone: The antigen is undetermined.

V was pared by 2 bases and J by 5 bases, with 9 bases of the junction left unmatched. Germline CDR1 reads MNHNS; CDR2 reads SASEGT. The CDR3 loop spans 16 amino acids. Sequenced by immunoSEQ multiplex PCR; TCRdb stores in-frame clones only, minus some. This sample yields approximately 28,000 clones, of which less than 90% are seen a single time; roughly 0.43% belongs to the top ten. The sequence derives from a human donor in good health. V gene TRBV6-1 combines with J gene TRBJ2-5; 9 nucleotides agree with TRBD2. The specimen sequenced was CD4+ T cells from blood buffy coats. CDR3 sequence: CASSERFSGSGETQYF. CDR3 DNA sequence: TGTGCCAGCAGTGAACGCTTTAGCGGGAGCGGGGAGACCCAGTACTTC.